These 31 T cell receptor beta chains share one sample of origin, sequenced in a study of blood T cell repertoires in COVID-19. TCRdb's copy holds only in-frame clones and misses some; the assay was immunoSEQ multiplex PCR. Of more than 55,000 clones listed, about 80% are singletons. Sequenced: peripheral blood. The origin of the receptors is a man of 80 years or more with active or convalescent COVID-19.

This rearrangement joins TRBV6-5 to TRBJ2-1; TRBD2 matches 12 bases. V shed 6 bases and J 9 bases; nucleotides not matched to a gene: 6. The V gene's germline CDR1 is MNHEY and CDR2 SVGAGI. This CDR3 comprises 14 residues. The CDR3 DNA follows: TGTGCCAGCAGGCTGGGACTAGCGGGCGGTGAGCAGTTCTTC. Residues: CASRLGLAGGEQFF.

The chain recombines TRBV28 with TRBJ1-5, with 8 bases that match TRBD1. The V gene's germline CDR1 is MDHEN and CDR2 SYDVKM. The CDR3 consists of 17 residues. Germline trimming cut 5 bases from V and 2 bases from J; bases unmatched to any gene: 11. This CDR3 reads CASSPQKQGVGNQPQHF. CDR3 in DNA: TGTGCCAGCAGTCCACAAAAACAGGGGGTTGGCAATCAGCCCCAGCATTTT. The entire variable domain, with the rest obtained from reference TRBV28 and TRBJ1-5, is as follows: DVKVTQSSRYLVKRTGEKVFLECVQDMDHENMFWYRQDPGLGLRLIYFSYDVKMKEKGDIPEGYSVSREKKERFSLILESASTNQTSMYLCASSPQKQGVGNQPQHFGDGTRLSIL.

V is TRBV7-8 and J is TRBJ2-3; perhaps TRBD1 as D (6 bases). The CDR3 has 14 amino acids. From germline, CDR1 is SGHVS and CDR2 FQNEAQ. The germline V and J ends were trimmed by 5 bases and 3 bases, with 12 bases remaining between them. CDR3 in amino acids: CASSHRQETDTQYF. CDR3 bases: TGTGCCAGCAGCCACAGACAGGAAACAGATACGCAGTATTTT. The entire variable domain, with the rest obtained from reference TRBV7-8 and TRBJ2-3, is as follows: GAGVSQSPRYKVAKRGQDVALRCDPISGHVSLFWYQQALGQGPEFLTYFQNEAQLDKSGLPSDRFFAERPEGSVSTLKIQRTQQEDSAVYLCASSHRQETDTQYFGPGTRLTVL.

This clone came up a few times. The CDR3 loop is CASSQKGQGTDTQYF. The CDR3 DNA reads TGCGCCAGCAGCCAAAAGGGACAGGGAACAGATACGCAGTATTTT. The V gene is TRBV4-1, the J gene TRBJ2-3, with 9 bases that match TRBD1. Germline V gene lookup returns CDR1 MGHRA and CDR2 YSYEKL. Trimming at V came to 2 bases and at J to 3 bases, leaving 3 bases not matched to a gene. This CDR3 contains 15 residues.

The V gene is TRBV5-1, the J gene TRBJ1-1, with no clear D. Trimming removed 2 bases from V and 7 bases from J, with 9 bases in between. Germline lookup yields CDR1 SGHRS and CDR2 YFSETQ. The CDR3 spans 12 residues. The CDR3 coding sequence is TGCGCCAGCAGCTTTTCCGACAATGAAGCTTTCTTT. It yields the protein CASSFSDNEAFF.

This chain connects TRBV12-5 to TRBJ1-5; TRBD1 aligns across 7 bases. This CDR3 contains 15 residues. With V trimmed by 3 bases and J by 4 bases, 6 bases remained unmatched. Germline V gives CDR1 LGHNT, CDR2 FRNRAP. The CDR3 nucleotides read TGTGCTAGTGGTTTTGGGGGGACAGTTAATCAGCCCCAGCATTTT. This encodes CASGFGGTVNQPQHF.

A few counts support this clone. The V and J genes are TRBV5-4 and TRBJ2-7, with 9 nucleotides matching TRBD1. The CDR3 covers 14 residues. The J segment lost 2 bases and the V segment lost 4 bases, leaving 4 bases of the junction unmatched. The V gene's germline CDR1 is SGHNT and CDR2 YYREEE (reference sequence). The chain's CDR3 is CASSTGTGTYEQYF. The DNA of the CDR3 is TGTGCCAGCAGCACCGGGACAGGGACCTACGAGCAGTACTTC. Drawing the rest from reference TRBV5-4 and TRBJ2-7, the complete variable domain is ETGVTQSPTHLIKTRGQQVTLRCSSQSGHNTVSWYQQALGQGPQFIFQYYREEENGRGNFPPRFSGLQFPNYSSELNVNALELDDSALYLCASSTGTGTYEQYFGPGTRLTVT.

The rearrangement joins TRBV11-2 to TRBJ2-2; TRBD1 is a possible D gene (6 bases). Trimming removed 7 bases at V and 2 bases at J, with 17 bases between. The CDR3 covers 16 residues. CDR1 and CDR2 (germline): SGHAT, FQNNGV. The CDR3 is CASTRAGTLNTGELFF. In DNA, the CDR3 is TGTGCCAGCACAAGGGCCGGGACACTAAACACCGGGGAGCTGTTTTTT. Based on the CDR3 plus reference TRBV11-2 and TRBJ2-2, the full variable domain is EAGVAQSPRYKIIEKRQSVAFWCNPISGHATLYWYQQILGQGPKLLIQFQNNGVVDDSQLPKDRFSAERLKGVDSTLKIQPAKLEDSAVYLCASTRAGTLNTGELFFGEGSRLTVL.

This chain links TRBV9 with TRBJ2-3; TRBD2 agrees at 10 bases. Germline values: CDR1 SGDLS, CDR2 YYNGEE. This CDR3 is 15 amino acids long. The V and J ends lost 6 bases and 3 bases, in that order; junction bases with no gene match: 7. CDR3 sequence reads: CASTTGLADTDTQYF. In nucleotides, the CDR3 is TGTGCCAGCACCACTGGACTAGCGGATACAGATACGCAGTATTTT.

The chain employs TRBV7-2 and TRBJ2-3, with 8 bases that match TRBD2. The CDR3 consists of 18 residues. V shed 2 bases, J shed 6 bases, and the junction held 16 bases outside the gene matches. Looked up from germline, CDR1 is SGHTA and CDR2 is FQGNSA. This CDR3 reads CASSLTSQSGGMRDTQYF. Here the CDR3 DNA reads TGTGCCAGCAGCTTAACTAGTCAGTCGGGGGGGATGCGGGATACGCAGTATTTT.

The chain joins TRBV18 to TRBJ2-7, with TRBD2 matching 7 bases. Germline-derived CDR1 and CDR2 are KGHSH and LQKENI. CDR3 length equals 16 residues. V lost 4 bases, J lost 2 bases, and 11 bases stayed unmatched. Here the CDR3 DNA reads TGTGCCAGCTCACTGGCGGGGATCAGCGGGACCTACGAGCAGTACTTC. It translates to CASSLAGISGTYEQYF.

The V call is TRBV7-2, the J call TRBJ2-3, with TRBD1 matching over 8 bases. The CDR3 is made up of 14 amino acids. V shed 5 bases and J 2 bases; nucleotides not matched to a gene: 3. Germline V gene lookup returns CDR1 SGHTA and CDR2 FQGNSA. The CDR3 region is CASSQDRATDTQYF. The DNA for the CDR3 is TGTGCCAGCAGCCAGGACAGGGCCACAGATACGCAGTATTTT.

The V call is TRBV6-5, the J call TRBJ2-3; D is perhaps TRBD1 (6 bases). The CDR3 consists of 13 residues. CDR1 is MNHEY and CDR2 is SVGAGI in the germline V gene. Trimming shortened V by 5 bases and J by 1 base, and 7 bases separated the two germline ends. The DNA for the CDR3 is TGTGCCAGCAGTCGACAGGGCACAGATACGCAGTATTTT. Amino acids: CASSRQGTDTQYF.

This clone was picked up a small number of times. The chain links TRBV27 to TRBJ2-3; no clear D gene. The length of the CDR3 is 12 residues. Trimming took off 4 bases at V and 5 bases at J, with 7 bases between the two ends. Germline V gene lookup returns CDR1 MNHEY and CDR2 SMNVEV (reference sequence). The CDR3 nucleotides read TGTGCCAGCAGTTATCCGGGAGATACGCAGTATTTT. Translated, it gives CASSYPGDTQYF.

J is TRBJ2-2 and V is TRBV6-5; 8 bases map to TRBD1. CDR1 and CDR2 from the germline V gene are MNHEY and SVGAGI. The J segment lost 3 bases and the V segment lost 6 bases, leaving 0 bases of the junction unmatched. CDR3 length equals 13 residues. The CDR3 region has the DNA TGTGCCAGCAGGACAGGGGACACCGGGGAGCTGTTTTTT. The encoded protein is CASRTGDTGELFF.

The chain links TRBV28 to TRBJ2-7, with 7 bases that match TRBD2. Germline CDR1 MDHEN, CDR2 SYDVKM. V lost 4 bases to trimming and J lost 6 bases; unmatched junction nucleotides: 12. This CDR3 is 15 amino acids long. The CDR3 protein is CASSSTSASTFEQYF. The CDR3 bases are TGTGCCAGCAGTTCCACTAGCGCTTCGACCTTCGAGCAGTACTTC.

The sample holds many counts of this clone. V usage is TRBV4-1 and J usage is TRBJ2-1, with 9 positions matching TRBD2. Germline V gives CDR1 MGHRA, CDR2 YSYEKL. The CDR3 has 16 residues. After removal of 4 bases from V and 4 bases from J, the junction contained 8 bases not matched to a gene. CDR3 nucleotide sequence: TGCGCCAGCAGCCCCCAAGGACTAGCGAGGTACAATGAGCAGTTCTTC. Translated: CASSPQGLARYNEQFF.

This rearrangement joins TRBV28 to TRBJ1-2, with D tentatively TRBD1 (6 bases). V was pared by 5 bases and J by 4 bases, with 11 bases between. Per germline, CDR1 MDHEN and CDR2 SYDVKM. This CDR3 region has 13 residues. The CDR3 is CASSQRTAYGYTF. The CDR3 DNA follows: TGTGCCAGCAGTCAGCGGACAGCCTATGGCTACACCTTC.

The rearrangement joins TRBV19 to TRBJ2-1; 8 positions match TRBD2. Germline V lookup: CDR1 LNHDA, CDR2 SQIVND (reference sequence). This CDR3 is 16 amino acids long. V lost 4 bases, J lost 9 bases, and 14 bases stayed unmatched. The CDR3 reads CASSTTLAGGGSEQFF. CDR3 DNA: TGTGCCAGTAGTACCACTCTAGCGGGCGGGGGCAGTGAGCAGTTCTTC.

V is TRBV3-1 (or the pseudogene TRBV3-2) and J is TRBJ2-3; D uncertain. V dropped 1 base and J dropped 2 bases, with 10 bases sitting between them. Germline V gene sequence: CDR1 LGHDT, CDR2 YNNKEL (reference sequence). The CDR3 covers 15 residues. The CDR3 nucleotides read TGTGCCAGCAGCCAAGGTTTAGCCCCCACAGATACGCAGTATTTT. As protein: CASSQGLAPTDTQYF.

The chain joins TRBV7-7 to TRBJ2-5; 9 bases are shared with TRBD1. Germline V CDR1 and CDR2: SSHAT, FNYEAQ (reference sequence). The CDR3 is 15 residues long. Trimming took 5 bases from V and 0 from J; bases not matched to a gene: 4. CDR3 sequence reads: CASSLGQGYQETQYF. The CDR3 nucleotides read TGTGCCAGCAGCCTCGGACAGGGGTACCAAGAGACCCAGTACTTC.

V usage is TRBV19 and J usage is TRBJ2-7, with D tentatively TRBD1 (6 bases). Trimming removed 5 bases at V and 3 bases at J, with 11 bases between. The germline V gene has CDR1 LNHDA and CDR2 SQIVND (reference sequence). The length of the CDR3 is 13 residues. The CDR3 DNA follows: TGTGCCAGTAGTTCTGGACAGAGCTACGAGCAGTACTTC. As protein: CASSSGQSYEQYF.

The chain is built from TRBV6-5 and TRBJ2-1, with 8 bases fitting TRBD2. The junction had 8 bases not matched to a gene; V was cut back by 2 bases and J by 5 bases. CDR3 size: 16 residues. From germline, CDR1 is MNHEY and CDR2 SVGAGI. This chain's CDR3 is CASSYVRGGRNNEQFF. The CDR3 nucleotides read TGTGCCAGCAGTTACGTTCGCGGGGGGCGGAACAATGAGCAGTTCTTC.

The V and J genes are TRBV10-3 and TRBJ1-5, with 8 bases lining up with TRBD1. Germline CDR1 is ENHRY and CDR2 is SYGVKD. J lost 6 bases, V lost 4 bases, and 5 bases had no gene match. The CDR3 spans 14 residues. The CDR3 nucleotides read TGTGCCATCAGTGCGGACAGGGTGGGTCAGCCCCAGCATTTT. Residues: CAISADRVGQPQHF.

This clone has ten or more counts. The chain joins TRBV18 to TRBJ1-4; D not resolved. The CDR3 length is 14 residues. CDR1 and CDR2 (germline): KGHSH, LQKENI. V was cut by 6 bases and J by 5 bases, with 13 bases left in between. The CDR3 is CASSAGYRNEKLFF. DNA of the CDR3: TGTGCCAGCTCGGCCGGCTACAGAAATGAAAAACTGTTTTTT.

The CDR3 DNA follows: TGTGCCAGCACCGTCATACAGGGGGCGGGTCAGCCCCAGCATTTT. It specifies CASTVIQGAGQPQHF. The chain is built from TRBV6-6 and TRBJ1-5; 9 bases match TRBD1. The CDR3 has 15 residues. V was clipped by 7 bases and J by 6 bases; unmatched bases: 10. Germline V gene sequence: CDR1 MNHNY, CDR2 SVGAGI (reference sequence).

The gene calls are TRBV28 and TRBJ1-1; 8 bases agree with TRBD1. Germline CDR1 MDHEN, CDR2 SYDVKM. Trimming cost V 3 bases and J 6 bases; bases outside gene matches: 9. The CDR3 extends over 15 amino acids. For the CDR3, the DNA is TGTGCCAGCAGTTTTACAGGGGGGAATGGGGCTGAAGCTTTCTTT. Translation gives CASSFTGGNGAEAFF.

The J gene is TRBJ1-5, the V gene TRBV19, with no clear D. The CDR3 is 21 amino acids. Trimming shortened V by 3 bases and J by 1 base, and 28 bases separated the two germline ends. Germline loops: CDR1 LNHDA, CDR2 SQIVND (reference sequence). CDR3 residues: CASSILARVTTQKLSNQPQHF. CDR3 nucleotide sequence: TGTGCCAGTAGTATTCTTGCGCGGGTCACCACTCAGAAACTAAGCAATCAGCCCCAGCATTTT.

The chain couples TRBV28 to TRBJ1-5, with D possibly being TRBD1 (5 bases). V gave up 6 bases and J gave up 1 base, with 13 bases separating them. The CDR3 covers 15 residues. Germline CDR1 MDHEN, CDR2 SYDVKM. The CDR3 loop reads CASRPGVWSNQPQHF. The CDR3 nucleotides are TGTGCCAGCAGACCGGGGGTTTGGAGCAATCAGCCCCAGCATTTT.

This clone appeared many times. The rearrangement uses TRBV2 and TRBJ1-3; D call uncertain. Germline V gene lookup returns CDR1 SNHLY and CDR2 FYNNEI. The germline V and J ends were trimmed by 5 bases and 4 bases, with 12 bases remaining between them. The CDR3 sequence is 14 residues long. In DNA form, the CDR3 reads TGTGCCAGCAGTCAAAGAACTTTCGGAAACACCATATATTTT. This encodes CASSQRTFGNTIYF.

The chain recombines TRBV6-5 with TRBJ2-4, with D maybe TRBD1 (5 bases). This CDR3 contains 15 residues. Between the trimmed V and J ends, which lost 4 bases and 0 bases, there was a span of 10 bases. From germline, CDR1 is MNHEY and CDR2 SVGAGI. CDR3 in DNA: TGTGCCAGCAGTTTGACAGCACTAGCCAAAAACATTCAGTACTTC. Protein: CASSLTALAKNIQYF.